The 22 T cell receptor beta chains in this list originate from one sample, sequenced in a study of blood T cell repertoires in COVID-19. The table came from immunoSEQ multiplex PCR; TCRdb's copy has only in-frame clones and leaves some out. This table has hundreds of thousands of clones, 92% appearing once. Sequenced material: peripheral blood. Receptors were obtained from a man in his sixties with COVID-19, enrolled during active disease.

The genes are TRBV10-3 and TRBJ2-7, with D tentatively TRBD1 (6 bases). Germline V gives CDR1 ENHRY, CDR2 SYGVKD. The CDR3 loop spans 14 amino acids. V lost 7 bases, J lost 0 bases, and 13 bases lay in between. The CDR3 DNA follows: TGTGCCATCACCCCCGGGACAAGCTCCTACGAGCAGTACTTC. This sequence encodes CAITPGTSSYEQYF.

This clone has only one observation. V and J are TRBV20-1 and TRBJ2-7, with 9 bases aligning to TRBD2. Germline CDR1 and CDR2: DFQATT and SNEGSKA (reference sequence). The CDR3 runs 14 residues. V gave up 3 bases and J gave up 0 bases; unmatched junction bases: 3. CDR3 in DNA: TGCAGTGCTAGTGGACTAGCGAACTCCTACGAGCAGTACTTC. Its translation is CSASGLANSYEQYF.

The chain links TRBV19 to TRBJ1-1; D is unresolved. V dropped 3 bases and J dropped 1 base, with 9 bases sitting between them. The germline V gene has CDR1 LNHDA and CDR2 SQIVND (reference sequence). There are 14 residues in the CDR3. The CDR3, as DNA: TGTGCCAGTAGTATTCGGGAGCCGAACACTGAAGCTTTCTTT. Translating it yields CASSIREPNTEAFF.

The chain links TRBV25-1 to TRBJ2-5; 7 nucleotides line up with TRBD2. This CDR3 comprises 15 residues. Germline V gene data show CDR1 as MGHDK and CDR2 as SYGVNS. V lost 3 bases, J lost 4 bases, and 8 bases stayed unmatched. CDR3 coding DNA: TGTGCCAGCAGTGAGACGGGGGGATTGGGAGAGACCCAGTACTTC. It yields the protein CASSETGGLGETQYF.

The gene calls are TRBV7-9 and TRBJ1-1, with 12 nucleotides matching TRBD1. The CDR3 length is 17 residues. Looked up from germline, CDR1 is SEHNR and CDR2 is FQNEAQ (reference sequence). V was pared by 5 bases and J by 2 bases, with 9 bases of the junction left unmatched. This CDR3 is CASSPGTGGLLNTEAFF. CDR3 coding DNA: TGTGCCAGCAGCCCCGGGACAGGGGGCCTCCTAAACACTGAAGCTTTCTTT.

The V and J genes are TRBV5-1 and TRBJ2-7; 9 bases map to TRBD1. Trimming took 5 bases from V and 5 from J; bases not matched to a gene: 11. CDR1 SGHRS and CDR2 YFSETQ come from the germline V gene. The CDR3 is 15 residues long. The CDR3 here is CASRRTGGLNNEQYF. The CDR3, as DNA: TGCGCCAGCAGAAGAACAGGGGGCTTAAACAACGAGCAGTACTTC.

This chain connects TRBV7-2 to TRBJ2-7; 10 bases fit TRBD1. This CDR3 is 15 amino acids long. V was pared by 1 base and J by 1 base, with 1 base of the junction left unmatched. The germline V gene has CDR1 SGHTA and CDR2 FQGNSA. CDR3 region: CASSLGGQGSYEQYF. The CDR3 DNA is TGTGCCAGCAGCTTAGGGGGACAGGGGTCCTACGAGCAGTACTTC.

V is TRBV24-1 and J is TRBJ1-5; 7 bases fit TRBD1. The CDR3 has 16 residues. V lost 0 bases to trimming and J lost 4 bases; unmatched junction nucleotides: 5. Germline loops: CDR1 KGHDR, CDR2 SFDVKD. This CDR3 reads CATSDLGGGPNQPQHF. CDR3 sequence (DNA): TGTGCCACCAGTGATTTGGGAGGGGGCCCTAATCAGCCCCAGCATTTT.

The chain links TRBV20-1 to TRBJ1-4, with TRBD1 matching 11 bases. The V segment lost 3 bases and the J segment 7 bases; nucleotides outside the gene matches: 7. CDR3 size: 15 residues. CDR1 and CDR2 (germline): DFQATT, SNEGSKA (reference sequence). The CDR3 loop is CSASGKGQGVEKLFF. The CDR3 DNA reads TGCAGTGCTAGTGGAAAGGGACAGGGGGTTGAAAAACTGTTTTTT.

The chain employs TRBV18 and TRBJ1-5; D gene unclear. The V end was cut by 2 bases, the J end by 3 bases, with 2 bases between. Germline V CDR1 and CDR2: KGHSH, LQKENI. This CDR3 comprises 12 residues. The CDR3 loop reads CASSPYNQPQHF. The DNA for the CDR3 is TGTGCCAGCTCACCATACAATCAGCCCCAGCATTTT.

The chain has TRBV9 and TRBJ2-1, with 8 bases fitting TRBD2. In germline, CDR1 is SGDLS, CDR2 YYNGEE. The J segment lost 0 bases and the V segment lost 3 bases, leaving 5 bases of the junction unmatched. The CDR3 spans 16 residues. The CDR3 sequence: CASSAGSGSSYNEQFF. CDR3 in DNA: TGTGCCAGCAGCGCGGGGAGCGGGAGCTCCTACAATGAGCAGTTCTTC. Complete variable domain (other parts from reference TRBV9 and TRBJ2-1): DSGVTQTPKHLITATGQRVTLRCSPRSGDLSVYWYQQSLDQGLQFLIQYYNGEERAKGNILERFSAQQFPDLHSELNLSSLELGDSALYFCASSAGSGSSYNEQFFGPGTRLTVL.

CDR3 DNA sequence: TGTGCCAGCAGTTACCAGGGGGCGGTCGAGCAGTACTTC. This sequence encodes CASSYQGAVEQYF. The V and J genes are TRBV6-5 and TRBJ2-7; 8 bases are a match to TRBD1. V lost 2 bases, J lost 6 bases, and 3 bases stayed unmatched. Looked up from germline, CDR1 is MNHEY and CDR2 is SVGAGI. The length of the CDR3 is 13 residues.

This chain connects TRBV19 to TRBJ2-1; D gene uncertain. The CDR3 length is 15 residues. Germline loops: CDR1 LNHDA, CDR2 SQIVND (reference sequence). V dropped 4 bases and J dropped 0 bases, with 10 bases sitting between them. CDR3 amino acids: CASSRLQSSYNEQFF. The CDR3 coding sequence is TGTGCCAGTAGTAGGCTCCAATCCTCCTACAATGAGCAGTTCTTC.

As DNA, the CDR3 is TGTGCCAGCAGCCAAGCGGGGAGCTCCTACGAGCAGTACTTC. It is translated as CASSQAGSSYEQYF. The V gene is TRBV3-1 (or the pseudogene TRBV3-2), the J gene TRBJ2-7, with a weak D call TRBD2 (5 bases). Trimming removed 1 base from V and 0 bases from J, with 7 bases in between. Looked up from germline, CDR1 is LGHDT and CDR2 is YNNKEL (reference sequence). CDR3 length: 14 residues.

This clone has only one observation. The V and J genes are TRBV6-5 and TRBJ1-4, with D unclear. This CDR3 is 14 amino acids long. Per the germline V gene, CDR1 is MNHEY and CDR2 is SVGAGI. Trimming left V 5 bases short and J 4 bases short, with 11 bases between. Here the CDR3 DNA reads TGTGCCAGCAGTAACGGCAGGCTTAATGAAAAACTGTTTTTT. Translation: CASSNGRLNEKLFF.

This chain uses TRBV4-3 with TRBJ1-2; tentatively, D is TRBD1 (6 bases). This CDR3 has 16 residues. Germline lookup yields CDR1 LGHNA and CDR2 YSLEER. The ends were cut back, 0 bases at V and 0 bases at J, with 11 bases in the middle. DNA for the CDR3: TGCGCCAGCAGCCAAGACGGACAGTTAGCTAACTATGGCTACACCTTC. It translates to CASSQDGQLANYGYTF.

This chain connects TRBV24-1 to TRBJ2-6; D gene unclear. CDR3 size: 19 residues. Trimming removed 3 bases at V and 0 bases at J, with 17 bases between. Germline CDR1 and CDR2: KGHDR and SFDVKD. CDR3 nucleotides: TGTGCCACCAGTGATCCCCTATCGAATGGCGGCTCTGGGGCCAACGTCCTGACTTTC. It specifies CATSDPLSNGGSGANVLTF.

The V and J genes are TRBV9 and TRBJ1-1, with 12 bases that match TRBD1. Germline values: CDR1 SGDLS, CDR2 YYNGEE. The CDR3 covers 16 residues. J lost 5 bases, V lost 4 bases, and 9 bases had no gene match. The CDR3 DNA is TGTGCCAGCAGCCTCGGGACAGGGGGCTCGGGGACTGAAGCTTTCTTT. It encodes CASSLGTGGSGTEAFF.

The chain combines TRBV13 with TRBJ2-3; possible D gene TRBD2, 6 bases. Germline V gene lookup returns CDR1 PRHDT and CDR2 FYEKMQ (reference sequence). The V end lost 4 bases, the J end lost 1 base, and 21 bases lay between the germline ends. There are 18 residues in the CDR3. Here the CDR3 reads CASSYPQKTSRGTDTQYF. The CDR3 nucleotides are TGTGCCAGCAGCTACCCCCAAAAGACTAGTCGGGGCACAGATACGCAGTATTTT.

V usage is TRBV19 and J usage is TRBJ1-1; tentative D call: TRBD1 (5 bases). In germline, CDR1 is LNHDA, CDR2 SQIVND (reference sequence). CDR3 length equals 15 residues. V was pared by 3 bases and J by 4 bases, with 15 bases between. The CDR3 nucleotides are TGTGCCAGTAGTATTGGTGGGGGACTTGGCACTGAAGCTTTCTTT. Residues: CASSIGGGLGTEAFF.

The V call is TRBV7-2, the J call TRBJ2-2; possible D gene TRBD1, 5 bases. V was clipped by 4 bases and J by 4 bases, with 19 bases between them. The CDR3 has 17 amino acids. Germline values: CDR1 SGHTA, CDR2 FQGNSA. The CDR3 bases are TGTGCCAGCAGCTCCGTATGGTTGACAGAGACCACCGGGGAGCTGTTTTTT. This translates into CASSSVWLTETTGELFF.

The chain recombines TRBV19 with TRBJ2-1; 14 bases align to TRBD2. This CDR3 spans 13 amino acids. CDR1 and CDR2 from the germline V gene are LNHDA and SQIVND (reference sequence). V dropped 9 bases and J dropped 10; count of bases not matched to a gene: 5. The CDR3 DNA follows: TGTGCCAGCCCGGGACTAGCGGGAGTCGAGCAGTTCTTC. The encoded protein is CASPGLAGVEQFF.